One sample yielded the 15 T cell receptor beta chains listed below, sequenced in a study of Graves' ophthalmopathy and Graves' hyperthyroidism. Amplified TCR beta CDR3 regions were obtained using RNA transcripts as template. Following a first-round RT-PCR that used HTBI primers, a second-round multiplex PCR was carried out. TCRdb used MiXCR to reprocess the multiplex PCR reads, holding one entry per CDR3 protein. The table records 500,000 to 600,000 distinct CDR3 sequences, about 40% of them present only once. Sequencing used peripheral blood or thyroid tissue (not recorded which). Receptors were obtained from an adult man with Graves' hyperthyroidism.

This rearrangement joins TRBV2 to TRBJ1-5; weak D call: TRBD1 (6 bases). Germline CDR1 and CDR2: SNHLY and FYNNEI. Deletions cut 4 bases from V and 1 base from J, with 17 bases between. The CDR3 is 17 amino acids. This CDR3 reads CASSVFVGGRSNQPQHF. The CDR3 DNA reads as TGTGCCAGCAGTGTATTTGTAGGGGGAAGGAGCAATCAGCCCCAGCATTTT.

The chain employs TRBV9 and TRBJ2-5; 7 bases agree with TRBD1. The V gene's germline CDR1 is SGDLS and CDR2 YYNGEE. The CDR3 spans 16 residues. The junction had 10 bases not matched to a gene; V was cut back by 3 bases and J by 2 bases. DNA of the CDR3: TGTGCCAGCAGCGGAATCCGGGACAGCAAACAAGAGACCCAGTACTTC. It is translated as CASSGIRDSKQETQYF. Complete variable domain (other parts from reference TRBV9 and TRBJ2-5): DSGVTQTPKHLITATGQRVTLRCSPRSGDLSVYWYQQSLDQGLQFLIQYYNGEERAKGNILERFSAQQFPDLHSELNLSSLELGDSALYFCASSGIRDSKQETQYFGPGTRLLVL.

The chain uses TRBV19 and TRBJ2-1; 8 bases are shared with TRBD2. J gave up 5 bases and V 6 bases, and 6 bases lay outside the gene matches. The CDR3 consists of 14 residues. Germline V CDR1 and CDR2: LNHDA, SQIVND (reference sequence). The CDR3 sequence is CASRGGTRDNEQFF. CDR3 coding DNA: TGTGCCAGTAGGGGGGGGACTAGGGACAATGAGCAGTTCTTC.

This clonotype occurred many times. The CDR3 sequence: CASRRLEGEQYF. Here the CDR3 DNA reads TGCGCCAGCAGAAGGTTGGAGGGAGAGCAGTACTTC. The chain combines TRBV5-1 with TRBJ2-7; D may be TRBD2 (6 bases). Germline V gene sequence: CDR1 SGHRS, CDR2 YFSETQ. Trimming stripped 5 bases from V and 7 bases from J, with 13 bases between. This CDR3 comprises 12 residues.

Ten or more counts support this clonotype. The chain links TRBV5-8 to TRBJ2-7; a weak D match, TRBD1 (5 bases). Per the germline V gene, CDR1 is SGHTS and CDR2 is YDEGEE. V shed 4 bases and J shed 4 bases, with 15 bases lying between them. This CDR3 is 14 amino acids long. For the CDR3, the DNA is TGTGCCAGCAGCGTGGACATGGGTTGGTACGAGCAGTACTTC. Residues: CASSVDMGWYEQYF. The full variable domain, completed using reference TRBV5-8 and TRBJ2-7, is EAGVTQSPTHLIKTRGQQATLRCSPISGHTSVYWYQQALGLGLQFLLWYDEGEERNRGNFPPRFSGRQFPNYSSELNVNALELEDSALYLCASSVDMGWYEQYFGPGTRLTVT.

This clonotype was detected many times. The CDR3 DNA reads TGTGCCAGCAGCACCACCGACAGGGGGCAGACCCAGTACTTC. It is translated as CASSTTDRGQTQYF. The chain couples TRBV12-3 or TRBV12-4 to TRBJ2-5, with TRBD1 matching over 10 bases. V dropped 6 bases and J dropped 6; count of bases not matched to a gene: 7. CDR3 length: 14 amino acids.

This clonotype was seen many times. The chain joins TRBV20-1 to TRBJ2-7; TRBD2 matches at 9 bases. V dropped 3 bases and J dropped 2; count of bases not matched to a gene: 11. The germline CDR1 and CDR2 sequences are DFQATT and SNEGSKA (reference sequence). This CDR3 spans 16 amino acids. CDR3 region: CSASPDSGSGPYEQYF. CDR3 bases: TGCAGTGCTAGTCCCGATAGCGGGAGCGGTCCCTACGAGCAGTACTTC.

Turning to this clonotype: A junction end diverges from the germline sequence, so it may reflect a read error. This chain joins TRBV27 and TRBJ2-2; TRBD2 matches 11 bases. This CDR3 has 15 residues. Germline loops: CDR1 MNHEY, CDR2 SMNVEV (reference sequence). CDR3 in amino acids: CASTGTSGNTGEQFF. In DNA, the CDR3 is TGTGCCAGCACGGGGACTAGCGGAAACACCGGGGAGCAGTTTTTT.

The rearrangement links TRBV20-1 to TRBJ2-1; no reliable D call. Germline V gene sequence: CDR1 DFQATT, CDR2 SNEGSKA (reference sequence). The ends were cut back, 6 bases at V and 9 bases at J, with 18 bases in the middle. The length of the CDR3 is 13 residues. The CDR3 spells CSARMPSQTEQFF. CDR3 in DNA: TGCAGTGCCAGAATGCCATCCCAGACTGAGCAGTTCTTC.

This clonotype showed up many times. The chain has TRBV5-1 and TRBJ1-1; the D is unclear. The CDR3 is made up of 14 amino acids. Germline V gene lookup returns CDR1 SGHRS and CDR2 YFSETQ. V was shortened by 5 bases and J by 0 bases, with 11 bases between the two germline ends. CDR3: CASSFQTLNTEAFF. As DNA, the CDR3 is TGCGCCAGCAGTTTCCAGACCCTGAACACTGAAGCTTTCTTT.

The CDR3 region has the DNA TGTGCCAGCAGGGTCTCGGACAGGGGATTGGGGGAGACCCAGTACTTC. Translating it yields CASRVSDRGLGETQYF. The chain uses TRBV25-1 and TRBJ2-5; 9 bases match TRBD1. The CDR3 runs to 16 residues. After removal of 6 bases from V and 5 bases from J, the junction contained 13 bases not matched to a gene. CDR1 and CDR2 (germline): MGHDK, SYGVNS.

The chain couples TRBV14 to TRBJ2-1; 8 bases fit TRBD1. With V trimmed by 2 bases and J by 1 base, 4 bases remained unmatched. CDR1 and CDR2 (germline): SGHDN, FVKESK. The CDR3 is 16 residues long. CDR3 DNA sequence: TGTGCCAGCAGCCAACAGGGGGCATGGTCCTACAATGAGCAGTTCTTC. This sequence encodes CASSQQGAWSYNEQFF.

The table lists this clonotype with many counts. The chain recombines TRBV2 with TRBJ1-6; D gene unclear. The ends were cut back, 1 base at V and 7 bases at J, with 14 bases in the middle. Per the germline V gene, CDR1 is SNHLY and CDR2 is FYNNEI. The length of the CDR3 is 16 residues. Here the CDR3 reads CASSEDSPGRNSPLHF. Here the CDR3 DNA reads TGTGCCAGCAGTGAAGACAGCCCCGGCCGGAATTCACCCCTCCACTTT.

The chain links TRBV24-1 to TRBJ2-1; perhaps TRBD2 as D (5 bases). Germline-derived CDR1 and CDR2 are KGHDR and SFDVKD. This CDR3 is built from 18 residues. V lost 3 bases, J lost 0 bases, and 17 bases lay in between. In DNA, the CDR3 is TGTGCCACCAGTGATCCGCGATCGGGCCGGGGCTCCTACAATGAGCAGTTCTTC. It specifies CATSDPRSGRGSYNEQFF.

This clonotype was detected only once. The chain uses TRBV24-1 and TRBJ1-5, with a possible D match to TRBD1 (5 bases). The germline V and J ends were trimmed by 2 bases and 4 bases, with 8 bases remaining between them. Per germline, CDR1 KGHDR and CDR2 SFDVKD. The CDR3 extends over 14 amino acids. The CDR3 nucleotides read TGTGCCACCAGTGATTACCCAGGGAATCAGCCCCAGCATTTT. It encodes CATSDYPGNQPQHF.